This T cell receptor (beta chain) stems from a study of EBV T-cell therapy then PD-1 blockade in nasopharyngeal carcinoma. V trimming: 2 bases; J trimming: 5 bases; junction bases outside the gene matches: 10. The CDR3 has 17 residues. Germline V gives CDR1 SGHVS, CDR2 FQNEAQ. Treatment in this sample: AdE1-LMPpoly-expanded autologous EBV-specific T-cell therapy followed by anti-PD-1 nivolumab. The repertoire was sequenced with immunoSEQ multiplex PCR; TCRdb's copy has only in-frame clones and lacks some. The table includes approximately 13,000 clones, roughly 80% detected once. In regard to this clone: Its antigen is not identified.

The specimen was CD8+ T cells from blood, collected around day 100 from a patient whose treatment included autologous EBV-specific T cells and nivolumab. The genes are TRBV7-8 and TRBJ2-5; 11 positions agree with TRBD2. This clonotype was sampled from a man in his forties or fifties with nasopharyngeal carcinoma. The CDR3 DNA reads as TGTGCCAGCAGCTTAAAGGATAGCGGGGGGGCCTGGGAGACCCAGTACTTC. It is translated as CASSLKDSGGAWETQYF.